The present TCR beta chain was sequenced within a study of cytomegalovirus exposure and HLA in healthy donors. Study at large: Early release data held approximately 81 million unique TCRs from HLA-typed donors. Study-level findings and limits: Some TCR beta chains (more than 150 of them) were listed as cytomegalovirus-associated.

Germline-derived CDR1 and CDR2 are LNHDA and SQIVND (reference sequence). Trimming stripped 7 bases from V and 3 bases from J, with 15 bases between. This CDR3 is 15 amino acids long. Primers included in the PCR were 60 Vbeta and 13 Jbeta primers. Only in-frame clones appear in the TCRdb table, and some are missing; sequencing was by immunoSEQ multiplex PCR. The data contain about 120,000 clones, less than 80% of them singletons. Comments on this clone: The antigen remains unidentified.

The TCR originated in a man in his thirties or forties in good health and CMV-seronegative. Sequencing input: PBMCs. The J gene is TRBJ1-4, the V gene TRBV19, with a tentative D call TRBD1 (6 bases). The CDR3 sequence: CASIDRIGANEKLFF. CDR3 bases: TGTGCCAGTATCGACAGGATTGGGGCTAATGAAAAACTGTTTTTT.